This entry lists 4 T cell receptor beta chains sequenced from one sample in a study of PD-1 blockade in mismatch repair-deficient tumors. Assay: immunoSEQ multiplex PCR; the TCRdb copy retains only in-frame clones and omits some. The sample has about 130,000 clones, roughly 90% seen once. The specimen comprised peripheral blood, sampled about 17 months after starting pembrolizumab. These receptor sequences come from an adult with mismatch repair-deficient cancer.

This chain connects TRBV10-3 to TRBJ2-6; 8 nucleotides agree with TRBD1. The CDR3 runs 18 residues. J gave up 2 bases and V 3 bases, and 9 bases lay outside the gene matches. CDR1 is ENHRY and CDR2 is SYGVKD in the germline V gene. In DNA, the CDR3 is TGTGCCATCAGTGAAAAGGACGCAGGGGGCCCTGGGGCCAACGTCCTGACTTTC. Residues: CAISEKDAGGPGANVLTF.

In this sample, this clone turned up once. In nucleotides, the CDR3 is TGTGCCAGCAGCCATAGCGGGGCCGGAGAGGAGCAGTACTTC. It translates to CASSHSGAGEEQYF. The chain uses TRBV4-2 and TRBJ2-7; 8 positions match TRBD2. CDR3 length: 14 residues. Germline V lookup: CDR1 LGHNA, CDR2 YNFKEQ. V lost 3 bases and J lost 7; bases outside the gene matches: 8.

This clone appeared a single time. The chain uses TRBV6-5 and TRBJ2-7; D is perhaps TRBD2 (5 bases). The ends were cut back, 10 bases at V and 3 bases at J, with 19 bases in the middle. This CDR3 region has 14 residues. CDR1 is MNHEY, CDR2 SVGAGI, per germline. The CDR3 protein is CATSEWELNYEQYF. The CDR3 nucleotides read TGTGCCACCTCCGAATGGGAGCTGAACTACGAGCAGTACTTC.

The J gene is TRBJ2-5, the V gene TRBV5-6; 9 bases map to TRBD2. This CDR3 contains 15 residues. Trimming removed 4 bases from V and 6 bases from J; junction bases left unmatched: 10. The germline V gene encodes CDR1 SGHDT and CDR2 YYEEEE. CDR3 nucleotides: TGTGCCAGCAGCCCGGGAGGGCGGGAGGGGAAGACCCAGTACTTC. Translating it yields CASSPGGREGKTQYF.